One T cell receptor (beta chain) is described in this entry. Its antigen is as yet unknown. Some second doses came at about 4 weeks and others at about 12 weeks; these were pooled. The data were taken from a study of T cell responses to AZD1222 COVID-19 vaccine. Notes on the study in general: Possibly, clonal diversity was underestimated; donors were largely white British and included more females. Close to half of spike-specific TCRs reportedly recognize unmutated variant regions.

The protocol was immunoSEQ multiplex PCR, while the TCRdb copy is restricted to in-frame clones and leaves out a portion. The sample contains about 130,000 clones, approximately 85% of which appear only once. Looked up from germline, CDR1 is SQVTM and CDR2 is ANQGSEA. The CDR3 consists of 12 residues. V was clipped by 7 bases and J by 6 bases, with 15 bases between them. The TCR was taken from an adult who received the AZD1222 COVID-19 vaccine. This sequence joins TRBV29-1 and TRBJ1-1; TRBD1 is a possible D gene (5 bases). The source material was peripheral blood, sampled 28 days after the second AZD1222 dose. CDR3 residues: CSGRDEGAEAFF. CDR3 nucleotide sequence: TGCAGCGGGCGGGACGAGGGCGCTGAAGCTTTCTTT.